The next 4 T cell receptor beta chains were all read from a single sample in a study of cytomegalovirus exposure and HLA in healthy donors. Primers for the PCR totalled 60 Vbeta and 13 Jbeta. Assay: immunoSEQ multiplex PCR; the TCRdb copy retains only in-frame clones and omits some. The table lists under 200,000 clones, around 85% of them singletons, with approximately 3.9% in the top ten. The sample consisted of PBMCs. Receptors originate from a man over 45 in good health and CMV-seronegative.

J is TRBJ2-5 and V is TRBV9; the match to TRBD1 covers 10 bases. Germline values: CDR1 SGDLS, CDR2 YYNGEE. The CDR3 has 14 residues. J lost 5 bases, V lost 4 bases, and 5 bases had no gene match. CDR3 DNA: TGTGCCAGCAGCCCTGGACAGGGGGGTGAGACCCAGTACTTC. Amino acids: CASSPGQGGETQYF.

This chain links TRBV19 with TRBJ2-1; 13 positions match TRBD2. Germline V lookup: CDR1 LNHDA, CDR2 SQIVND (reference sequence). The CDR3 is 15 residues long. V was clipped by 5 bases and J by 3 bases; unmatched bases: 1. The CDR3 nucleotides read TGTGCCAGTAGTTGGACTAGCGGGGGCTACAATGAGCAGTTCTTC. Its translation: CASSWTSGGYNEQFF.

The rearrangement uses TRBV25-1 and TRBJ2-5; D gene unclear. Germline-derived CDR1 and CDR2 are MGHDK and SYGVNS. This CDR3 spans 14 amino acids. V lost 7 bases to trimming and J lost 1 base, with 13 bases between them. The DNA for the CDR3 is TGTGCCAGCACCTTAGCCGGCTCCCAAGAGACCCAGTACTTC. It translates to CASTLAGSQETQYF.

This clone was detected a few times. The V gene is TRBV5-6, the J gene TRBJ1-2; 11 bases map to TRBD1. The CDR3 sequence is 15 residues long. V gave up 1 base and J gave up 4 bases; unmatched junction bases: 3. Germline lookup yields CDR1 SGHDT and CDR2 YYEEEE. The CDR3 sequence is CASSLSGQGAYGYTF. The CDR3 nucleotides read TGTGCCAGCAGCTTGAGTGGACAGGGGGCCTATGGCTACACCTTC.